These T cell receptor beta chains were read from a single sample in a study of blood T cells in healthy people across ages. MiXCR, applied by TCRdb to the 5' RACE reads, yields one record per CDR3 protein. The table has 1.5 million to 2 million distinct CDR3 sequences, roughly two fifths seen once; the top ten hold about 23%. What was sequenced was blood. All receptors derive from a human donor in good health. CDR3s leave out the opening cysteine and the closing phenylalanine or tryptophan.

V,J,CDR3
TRBV7-9,TRBJ2-4,ASSSTGTKY
TRBV7-2,TRBJ1-1,ASSLGTGMRGAF
TRBV7-3,TRBJ1-2,ASSLTPTTGGGGYT
TRBV10-3,TRBJ2-7,AIRGALSSYEQY
TRBV4-2,TRBJ1-1,ASSQPLRIEGTEAF
TRBV28,TRBJ1-2,ASYFSGTSNYGYT
TRBV13,TRBJ2-1,ASSPSSGGQSYNEQF
TRBV20-1,NA,SASQYRTDEQY
TRBV20-1,TRBJ1-1,SAATGTMNTEAF
TRBV24-1,TRBJ2-5,ATSDLWRPGPETQY
TRBV25-1,TRBJ1-2,ASSELIPDVGYGYT
TRBV28,TRBJ2-4,ASSLAWKLAKNIQY
TRBV2,TRBJ2-5,ASSERQPIRKQY
TRBV4-3,TRBJ1-2,ASNSLGGSDYGYT
TRBV5-1,TRBJ2-2,ASSISGGHTGELF
TRBV4-3,TRBJ1-5,ASSQEFKDQPQH
TRBV30,TRBJ2-1,AWTTGGHNEQF
TRBV7-2,TRBJ2-3,ASSFALGGAGGTDTQY
TRBV5-1,TRBJ2-3,ASSLYLSPSTDTQY
TRBV20-1,TRBJ2-5,SARSGRETQY
TRBV20-1,TRBJ2-7,SARARATYEQY
TRBV10-3,TRBJ1-1,AITQGQGHTEAF
TRBV25-1,TRBJ2-3,ASSEFGQGHLTDTQY
TRBV7-9,TRBJ2-1,ASSHVHGTTEQF
TRBV5-1,TRBJ2-3,ASSEGTTDTQY
TRBV7-3,TRBJ2-7,ASSLTGAEFYEQY
TRBV7-8,TRBJ2-6,ASSLVVGSSGANVLT
TRBV6-5,TRBJ2-1,ASSYLLAGSNEQF
TRBV20-1,TRBJ1-5,SASWQGWQPQH
TRBV7-2,NA,ASSFLDEAYEQY
TRBV3-1,TRBJ1-1,ASTQGARRAF
TRBV3-1,TRBJ1-5,ASSQGDRGAQPQH
TRBV10-3,TRBJ2-7,AISVAGRGAPGEQY
TRBV20-1,TRBJ2-1,SARLGTLYNEQF
TRBV6-6,TRBJ1-2,AGQGGDYGYT
TRBV4-3,TRBJ2-3,ASSHDRDGGTDTQY
TRBV4-1,TRBJ1-1,ASSLRDSMNTEAF
TRBV2,TRBJ2-4,ASSGGEWAKNIQY
TRBV28,TRBJ2-3,ASSLTGLFRDTQY
TRBV9,TRBJ2-3,ASSVDGGASTDTQY
TRBV19,TRBJ2-2,ASTIGGGNTGELF
TRBV15,TRBJ1-3,ATSQASGRNTIY
TRBV28,TRBJ1-2,ASSLIRALQGYT
TRBV6-5,TRBJ2-5,ASRSVVGSKETQY
TRBV11-2,TRBJ1-1,ANSIWELRGRNTEAF
TRBV7-2,TRBJ1-5,ASRWVFGNQPQH
TRBV15,TRBJ2-7,ATSRDDGAADEQY
TRBV6-6,TRBJ1-2,ASSYGELYGYT